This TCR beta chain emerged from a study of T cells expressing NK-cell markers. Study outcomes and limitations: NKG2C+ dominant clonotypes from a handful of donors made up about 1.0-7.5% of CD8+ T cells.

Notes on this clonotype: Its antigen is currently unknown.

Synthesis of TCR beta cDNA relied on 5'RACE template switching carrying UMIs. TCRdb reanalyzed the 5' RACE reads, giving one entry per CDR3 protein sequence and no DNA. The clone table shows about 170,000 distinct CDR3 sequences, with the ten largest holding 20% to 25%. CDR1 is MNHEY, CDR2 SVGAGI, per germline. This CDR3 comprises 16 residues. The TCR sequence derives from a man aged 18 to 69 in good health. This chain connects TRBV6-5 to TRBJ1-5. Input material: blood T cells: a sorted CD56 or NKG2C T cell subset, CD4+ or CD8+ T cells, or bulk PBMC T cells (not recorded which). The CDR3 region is CASSYWAENSNQPQHF.